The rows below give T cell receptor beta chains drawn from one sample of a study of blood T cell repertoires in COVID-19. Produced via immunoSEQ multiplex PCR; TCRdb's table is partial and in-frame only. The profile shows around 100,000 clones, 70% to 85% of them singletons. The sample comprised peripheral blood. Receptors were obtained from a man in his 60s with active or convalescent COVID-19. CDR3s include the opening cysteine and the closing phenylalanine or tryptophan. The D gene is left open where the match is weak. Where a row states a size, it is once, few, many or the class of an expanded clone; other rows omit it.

CDR3aa: CASSQERQGSGNTIYF
CDR3nt: TGTGCCAGCAGCCAAGAACGGCAGGGCTCTGGAAACACCATATATTTT
d_gene: NA
v_gene: TRBV4-2
j_gene: TRBJ1-3
abundance: few

CDR3aa: CASSIRRTGRNLRNTEAFF
CDR3nt: TGTGCCAGTAGTATACGAAGGACAGGGAGGAACCTTAGGAACACTGAAGCTTTCTTT
d_gene: TRBD1
v_gene: TRBV19
j_gene: TRBJ1-1
abundance: once

CDR3aa: CASSPGTSDHEQFF
CDR3nt: TGTGCCAGCAGTCCCGGGACTAGCGACCATGAGCAGTTCTTC
d_gene: TRBD2
v_gene: TRBV6-5
j_gene: TRBJ2-1
abundance: NA

CDR3aa: CASSLARRDRGVSSYNEQFF
CDR3nt: TGTGCTAGCAGCTTAGCGAGGCGGGACAGGGGTGTAAGTTCCTACAATGAGCAGTTCTTC
d_gene: TRBD1
v_gene: TRBV7-7
j_gene: TRBJ2-1
abundance: NA

CDR3aa: CASSSSPSGEQYF
CDR3nt: TGTGCCAGCAGCTCCTCCCCCAGTGGCGAGCAGTACTTC
d_gene: NA
v_gene: TRBV5-6
j_gene: TRBJ2-7
abundance: NA

CDR3aa: CASSFSSGDYGYTF
CDR3nt: TGCGCCAGCAGCTTTTCCTCAGGGGACTACGGCTACACCTTC
d_gene: NA
v_gene: TRBV5-1
j_gene: TRBJ1-2
abundance: few

CDR3aa: CASSEYTGGRTEAFF
CDR3nt: TGTGCCAGCAGTGAATATACGGGGGGGCGCACTGAAGCTTTCTTT
d_gene: NA
v_gene: TRBV25-1
j_gene: TRBJ1-1
abundance: NA

CDR3aa: CASSLGGVNYGYTF
CDR3nt: TGTGCCAGCAGCTTAGGGGGAGTTAACTATGGCTACACCTTC
d_gene: NA
v_gene: TRBV11-3
j_gene: TRBJ1-2
abundance: NA

CDR3aa: CASSLAQQTDEAFF
CDR3nt: TGTGCCAGCAGCTTAGCGCAACAGACGGATGAAGCTTTCTTT
d_gene: NA
v_gene: TRBV7-9
j_gene: TRBJ1-1
abundance: NA

CDR3aa: CASSYQGYEQYF
CDR3nt: TGTGCCAGCAGCTACCAGGGTTACGAGCAGTACTTC
d_gene: NA
v_gene: TRBV3-1/TRBV3-2
j_gene: TRBJ2-7
abundance: NA

CDR3aa: CASSVDPGSGEQYF
CDR3nt: TGTGCCAGCAGCGTAGACCCGGGTAGCGGCGAGCAGTACTTC
d_gene: NA
v_gene: TRBV9
j_gene: TRBJ2-7
abundance: NA

CDR3aa: CASNSLAGKNIQYF
CDR3nt: TGTGCCAGCAACAGTCTGGCAGGGAAAAACATTCAGTACTTC
d_gene: NA
v_gene: TRBV11-2
j_gene: TRBJ2-4
abundance: NA

CDR3aa: CASVDPGLAGVREQYF
CDR3nt: TGTGCCAGCGTTGACCCGGGTCTAGCGGGAGTTCGGGAGCAGTACTTC
d_gene: TRBD2
v_gene: TRBV6-6
j_gene: TRBJ2-7
abundance: NA

CDR3aa: CASSEYSNQPQHF
CDR3nt: TGTGCCAGCAGTGAGTATAGCAATCAGCCCCAGCATTTT
d_gene: NA
v_gene: TRBV6-1
j_gene: TRBJ1-5
abundance: NA